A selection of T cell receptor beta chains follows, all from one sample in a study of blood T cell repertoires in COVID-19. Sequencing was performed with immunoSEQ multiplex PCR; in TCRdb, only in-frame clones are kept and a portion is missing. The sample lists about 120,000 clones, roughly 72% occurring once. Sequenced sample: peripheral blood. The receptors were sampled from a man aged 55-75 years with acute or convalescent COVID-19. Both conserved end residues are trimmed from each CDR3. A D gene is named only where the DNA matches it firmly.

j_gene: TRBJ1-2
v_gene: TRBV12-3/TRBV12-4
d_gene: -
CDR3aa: ASSLGAGGGYT

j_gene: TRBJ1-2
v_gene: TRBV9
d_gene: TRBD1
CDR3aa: ASSEDRGLGGYT

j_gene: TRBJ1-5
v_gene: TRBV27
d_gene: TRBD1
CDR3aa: ASSLSWDRLLNGQPQH

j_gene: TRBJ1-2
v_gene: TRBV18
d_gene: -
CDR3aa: ASSPGGPQSHGYT

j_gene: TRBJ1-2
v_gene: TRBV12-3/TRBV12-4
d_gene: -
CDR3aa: ASSSGLFYGYT

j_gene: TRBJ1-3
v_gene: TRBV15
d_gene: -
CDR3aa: ATSRDTGAGNTIY

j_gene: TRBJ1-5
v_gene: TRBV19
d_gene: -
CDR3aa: ASSIVYPVAGFLLSQH

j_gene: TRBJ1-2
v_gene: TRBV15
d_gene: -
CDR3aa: ATRTENYGYT

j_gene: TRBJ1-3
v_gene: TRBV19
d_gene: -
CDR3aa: ASSLLGSGNTIY

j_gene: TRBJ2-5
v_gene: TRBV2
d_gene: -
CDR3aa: ASRILVYSGRQETQY

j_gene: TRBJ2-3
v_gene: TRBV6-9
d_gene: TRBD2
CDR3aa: ADKLAVTSDTQY

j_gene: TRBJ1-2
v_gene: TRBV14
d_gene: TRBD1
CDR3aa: ASSQVDRGNYGYT

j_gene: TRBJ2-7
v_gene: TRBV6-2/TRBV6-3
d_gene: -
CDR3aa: ASSPNHEQY

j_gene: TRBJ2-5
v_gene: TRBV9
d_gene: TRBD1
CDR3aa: ASSEQAGTGVPQTQY

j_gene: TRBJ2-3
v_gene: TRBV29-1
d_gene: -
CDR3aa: SVEDVSDTQY

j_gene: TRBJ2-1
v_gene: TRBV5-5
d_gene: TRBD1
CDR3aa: ASLYLTGGYRDEQF

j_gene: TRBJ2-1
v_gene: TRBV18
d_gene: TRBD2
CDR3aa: ASSPPGLAGYNEQF

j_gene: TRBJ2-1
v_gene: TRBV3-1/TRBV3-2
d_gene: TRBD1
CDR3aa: ASSLKTTGRGNEQF

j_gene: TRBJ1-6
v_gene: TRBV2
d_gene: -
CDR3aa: ASSGRVGGSYNSPLH

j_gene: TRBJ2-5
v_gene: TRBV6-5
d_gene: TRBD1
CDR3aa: ASSFRTGLEKETQY

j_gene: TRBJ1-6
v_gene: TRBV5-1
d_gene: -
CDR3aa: ASSPQTDRNSPLH

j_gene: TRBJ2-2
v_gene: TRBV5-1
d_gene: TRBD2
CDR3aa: ASSYLAGLNTGELF

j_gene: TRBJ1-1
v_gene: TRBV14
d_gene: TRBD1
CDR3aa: ASSQPSGQGSMNTEAF

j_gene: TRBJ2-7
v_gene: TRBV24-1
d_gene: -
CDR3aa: ATSDSSYEQY

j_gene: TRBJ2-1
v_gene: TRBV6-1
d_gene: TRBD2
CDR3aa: ASSEFLGGGANEQF

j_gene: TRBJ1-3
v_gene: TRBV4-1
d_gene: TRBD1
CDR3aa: ASSQGDRGQNTIY

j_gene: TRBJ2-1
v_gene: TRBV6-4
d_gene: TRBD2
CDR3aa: ASSEPRLAGESYNEQF

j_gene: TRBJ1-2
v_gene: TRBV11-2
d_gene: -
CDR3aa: ASSLRSYGYT

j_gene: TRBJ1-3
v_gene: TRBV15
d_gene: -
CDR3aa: AIARGARANTIY

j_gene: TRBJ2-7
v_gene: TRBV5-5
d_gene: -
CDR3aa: ASSLAITGAYEQY

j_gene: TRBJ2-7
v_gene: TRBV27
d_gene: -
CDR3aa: ASSLKKGDYEQY

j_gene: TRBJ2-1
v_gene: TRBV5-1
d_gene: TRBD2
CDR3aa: ASSLVAGGPGEQF

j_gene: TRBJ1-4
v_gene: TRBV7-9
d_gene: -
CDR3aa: ASSLASTRGEKLF

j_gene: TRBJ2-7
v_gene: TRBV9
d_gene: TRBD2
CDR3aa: ASSVDLTSGYGSSYEQY

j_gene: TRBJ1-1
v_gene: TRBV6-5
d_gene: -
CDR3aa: ASSYSPLAPGAAF

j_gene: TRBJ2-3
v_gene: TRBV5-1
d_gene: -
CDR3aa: ASNGGDTQY

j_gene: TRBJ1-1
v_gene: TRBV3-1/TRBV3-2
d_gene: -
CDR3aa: ASSQGGLGGGEAF

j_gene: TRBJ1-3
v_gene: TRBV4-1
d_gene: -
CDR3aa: ASSQASTILSGNTIY

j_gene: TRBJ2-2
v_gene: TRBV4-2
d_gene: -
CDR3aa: ASSQAGTWNTGELF

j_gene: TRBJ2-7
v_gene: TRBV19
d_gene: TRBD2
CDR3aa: ASRRLAGTYEQY

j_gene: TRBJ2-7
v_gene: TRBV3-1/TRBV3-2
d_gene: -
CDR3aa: ASSHLQGGEQY

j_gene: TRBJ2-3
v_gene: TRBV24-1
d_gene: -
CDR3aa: ATPPFRTPCTDAQY

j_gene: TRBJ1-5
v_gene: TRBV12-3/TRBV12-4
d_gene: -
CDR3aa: ASSLDSNQPQH

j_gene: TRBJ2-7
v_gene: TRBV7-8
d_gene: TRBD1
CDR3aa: ASSLPTSRDRVLSSYEQY

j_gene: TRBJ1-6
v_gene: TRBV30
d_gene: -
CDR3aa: AWSGQSGPLH

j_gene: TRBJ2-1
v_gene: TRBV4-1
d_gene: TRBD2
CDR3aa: ASSPRTSGGAESYNEQF

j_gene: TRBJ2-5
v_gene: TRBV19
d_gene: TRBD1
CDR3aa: ASSIGGQYQETQY

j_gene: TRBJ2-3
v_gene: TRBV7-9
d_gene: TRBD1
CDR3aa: ASSRTGATDTQY

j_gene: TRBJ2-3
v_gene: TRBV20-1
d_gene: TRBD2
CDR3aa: SASRWGGSTDTQY

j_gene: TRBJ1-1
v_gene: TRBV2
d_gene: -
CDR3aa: ASSDRGSATEAF

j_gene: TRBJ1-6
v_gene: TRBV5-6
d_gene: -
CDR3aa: ASSRWKGQVLSGAPLH

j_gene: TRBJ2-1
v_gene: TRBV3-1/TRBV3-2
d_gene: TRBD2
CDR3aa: ASSEPSSGSRNEQF

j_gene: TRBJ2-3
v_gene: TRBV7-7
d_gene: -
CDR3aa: ASSPLGAPTDTQY

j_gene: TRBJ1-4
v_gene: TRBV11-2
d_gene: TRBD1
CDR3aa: ASSPRTGGYGEKLF

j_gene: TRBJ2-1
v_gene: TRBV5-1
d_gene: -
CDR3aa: ASSRSGRMNEQF